This T cell receptor beta chain is from a study of T-cell memory formation after mild COVID-19. Germline loops: CDR1 LNHDA, CDR2 SQIVND (reference sequence). This CDR3 spans 15 amino acids. V lost 3 bases and J lost 0, with 11 bases in between. TCRdb fed the 5' RACE reads into MiXCR, producing one record per CDR3 protein. The sample lists 150,000 to 200,000 distinct CDR3 sequences, about a fifth occurring once. Source material: PBMCs or a T cell subset sorted from them (not recorded which). The sequence was collected from an adult woman who had mild COVID-19 (a few samples of this study predate the infection). Cell type and time point are not known. This rearrangement joins TRBV19 to TRBJ1-1; D possibly corresponds to TRBD1 (6 bases). The CDR3 nucleotides are TGTGCCAGTAGTATGGGACAACAGATGAACACTGAAGCTTTCTTT. As protein: CASSMGQQMNTEAFF.